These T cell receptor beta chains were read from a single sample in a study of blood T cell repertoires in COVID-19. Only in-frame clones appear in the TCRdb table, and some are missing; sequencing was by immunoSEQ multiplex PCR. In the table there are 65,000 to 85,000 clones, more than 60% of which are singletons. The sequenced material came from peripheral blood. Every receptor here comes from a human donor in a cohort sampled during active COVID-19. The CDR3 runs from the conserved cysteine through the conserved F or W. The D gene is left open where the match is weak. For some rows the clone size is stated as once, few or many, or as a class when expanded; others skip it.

TGCAGCCGGGGGACAGATACGCAGTATTTT	CSRGTDTQYF	10	TRBJ2-3	TRBV20-1	once	.
TGTGCCAGCCTTGGGACTACCAGCTCCTACAATGAGCAGTTCTTC	CASLGTTSSYNEQFF	15	TRBJ2-1	TRBV5-6	.	TRBD2
TGTGCCAGCAGCTCGCTAGGCGGTACGCAGTATTTT	CASSSLGGTQYF	12	TRBJ2-3	TRBV13	.	.
TGTGCCAGCAGCCAAGATATAGGGGGTGAGCAGTTCTTC	CASSQDIGGEQFF	13	TRBJ2-1	TRBV14	.	.
TGTGCCAGCAGCTTATCATCCGGGAACAATTCACCCCTCCACTTT	CASSLSSGNNSPLHF	15	TRBJ1-6	TRBV7-2	.	.
TGCGCCAGCAGCTTGGATCCCGTCTCTGGAAACACCATATATTTT	CASSLDPVSGNTIYF	15	TRBJ1-3	TRBV5-1	many	.
TGTGCCAGCAGCCAAGAGACCGCGGGATCTGGGGCCAACGTCCTGACTTTC	CASSQETAGSGANVLTF	17	TRBJ2-6	TRBV14	.	.
TGTGCCAGCAGCCTGACTAGCGGGGGAGAGACCCAGTACTTC	CASSLTSGGETQYF	14	TRBJ2-5	TRBV2	.	TRBD2
TGTGCCAGCAGCCTGGACAGGCCCTACGAGCAGTACTTC	CASSLDRPYEQYF	13	TRBJ2-7	TRBV7-3	.	TRBD1
TGCGCCAGCAGCCAAGTTTATGTCAATGAGCAGTTCTTC	CASSQVYVNEQFF	13	TRBJ2-1	TRBV4-3	.	.
TGTGCCACCAGTGATCTGGTGCCGGGACTCAGTAAGGAGAACACCGGGGAGCTGTTTTTT	CATSDLVPGLSKENTGELFF	20	TRBJ2-2	TRBV24-1	.	.
TGTGCCAGCAGCTCCACAGGGGGCGATTTAGAGACCCAGTACTTC	CASSSTGGDLETQYF	15	TRBJ2-5	TRBV5-4	.	TRBD1
TGTGCCAGCAGTTACCGGGGACAGGGGAACACTGAAGCTTTCTTT	CASSYRGQGNTEAFF	15	TRBJ1-1	TRBV6-5	.	TRBD1
TGTGCCAGCAGCTTTTCGACTGAGACCTACGAGCAGTACTTC	CASSFSTETYEQYF	14	TRBJ2-7	TRBV5-6	.	.
TGTGCCAGCAGCCTGAGACAGGCGCTCTCTGGAAACACCATATATTTT	CASSLRQALSGNTIYF	16	TRBJ1-3	TRBV7-6	.	.
TGTGCCAGCACAGGACAGGGACCATCAGCTTTCTTT	CASTGQGPSAFF	12	TRBJ1-1	TRBV14	.	TRBD1
TGTGCCAGCAGCCTAGAGCGGGATTCACCCCTCCACTTT	CASSLERDSPLHF	13	TRBJ1-6	TRBV11-3	few	.
TGTGCCAGCAGTTTCTTCGGCTCCGGGGGAAACACCATATATTTT	CASSFFGSGGNTIYF	15	TRBJ1-3	TRBV28	few	.
TGTGCCAGCAGTCCCCGTCTGGGACTAGCGGGCCTAGAGACCCAGTACTTC	CASSPRLGLAGLETQYF	17	TRBJ2-5	TRBV28	.	TRBD2
TGTGCCAGCAGTGGGGGGGTCAGGGTCAATGAGCAGTTCTTC	CASSGGVRVNEQFF	14	TRBJ2-1	TRBV2	.	.
TGTGCCAGCAGCCCCCTCGGGGTAGAGAATTCACCCCTCCACTTT	CASSPLGVENSPLHF	15	TRBJ1-6	TRBV28	.	.
TGTGCCAGCAGCGTAGCTTCCGACAGGGAAGCTTTCTTT	CASSVASDREAFF	13	TRBJ1-1	TRBV9	.	.
TGTGCCTGGAGTTTCGGACAGGGGGCTATCGAGCAGTACTTC	CAWSFGQGAIEQYF	14	TRBJ2-7	TRBV30	.	TRBD1
TGTGCCAGCAGTCCCCCGTACCTATTT	CASSPPYLF	9	TRBJ1-1	TRBV6-6	once	.
TGTGCCAGTAGTAACGGACGGACGGGGTACAATGAGCAGTTCTTC	CASSNGRTGYNEQFF	15	TRBJ2-1	TRBV19	.	.
TGTGCCAGCAGTTCTGACAGTTACGAGCAGTACTTC	CASSSDSYEQYF	12	TRBJ2-7	TRBV14	.	.
TGTGCCAGCAGTGTAGAGGGGAGGGGACCTGGGGCCAACGTCCTGACTTTC	CASSVEGRGPGANVLTF	17	TRBJ2-6	TRBV2	.	TRBD2
TGTGCCAGCAGCGTCGACAGGGCCAGCAGTCAGTACTTC	CASSVDRASSQYF	13	TRBJ2-5	TRBV2	few	TRBD1
TGTGCCAGCTCACCCCAACCGGGACAGGGGACATTCGCTGGAAACACCATATATTTT	CASSPQPGQGTFAGNTIYF	19	TRBJ1-3	TRBV18	few	TRBD1
TGTGCCAGCAGCCAGGGTGGATACTACAATGAGCAGTTCTTC	CASSQGGYYNEQFF	14	TRBJ2-1	TRBV11-2	.	.
TGCGCCAGCAGTGACAGGAACACTGAAGCTTTCTTT	CASSDRNTEAFF	12	TRBJ1-1	TRBV10-2	.	.
TGTGCCAGCAGCTCACCGGGACAGTACTACGAGCAGTACTTC	CASSSPGQYYEQYF	14	TRBJ2-7	TRBV11-1	.	TRBD1
TGTGCCAGCAGCCCCCTCTTGGGACAGATGATTAACAATGAGCAGTTCTTC	CASSPLLGQMINNEQFF	17	TRBJ2-1	TRBV9	once	TRBD1
TGTGCCAGCAGGCCAACTAGCGGGGCCACAGATACGCAGTATTTT	CASRPTSGATDTQYF	15	TRBJ2-3	TRBV4-2	many	TRBD2
TGTGCCAGCAGCCCCTACAGGGCTTCACCCCTCCACTTT	CASSPYRASPLHF	13	TRBJ1-6	TRBV14	.	.
TGTGCCAGCTCCCCCGGAACTAGCTCTGGAAACACCATATATTTT	CASSPGTSSGNTIYF	15	TRBJ1-3	TRBV28	.	.
TGTGCTAGTGGTACCCTTCTTCGGGGGGGGATAAGGAGCAATCAGCCCCAGCATTTT	CASGTLLRGGIRSNQPQHF	19	TRBJ1-5	TRBV12-5	.	.
TGTGCCAGCAGCCAGCGAGCCGGGGGTGAGCAGTTCTTC	CASSQRAGGEQFF	13	TRBJ2-1	TRBV7-2	.	.
TGCGCCAGCAGTGACTGGCGGGCGGACAATGAGCAGTTCTTC	CASSDWRADNEQFF	14	TRBJ2-1	TRBV10-2	.	.
TGCGCCAGCAACCAACAGGGAGCAACTAATGAAAAACTGTTTTTT	CASNQQGATNEKLFF	15	TRBJ1-4	TRBV5-1	.	.
TGTGCCAGCAGTTCCCTCGGAGCTAGCACAGATACGCAGTATTTT	CASSSLGASTDTQYF	15	TRBJ2-3	TRBV27	few	.
TGTGCCATCAGTGAGTCCGGCAGCGATTCACCCCTCCACTTT	CAISESGSDSPLHF	14	TRBJ1-6	TRBV10-3	.	.
TGTGCCAGCAGTGCGACAGGGGCTTCCTCTGGAAACACCATATATTTT	CASSATGASSGNTIYF	16	TRBJ1-3	TRBV6-1	.	TRBD1
TGTGCCAGCAGTCTCGGGGGAGCGCCGGGAGATACGCAGTATTTT	CASSLGGAPGDTQYF	15	TRBJ2-3	TRBV3-1/TRBV3-2	.	.
TGCAGCGTTGATCCAGGGGGACTCTATGGCTACACCTTC	CSVDPGGLYGYTF	13	TRBJ1-2	TRBV29-1	.	TRBD1
TGTGCCAGCAGTTGGACAGGGGGAGGTGAGGGCAATCAGCCCCAGCATTTT	CASSWTGGGEGNQPQHF	17	TRBJ1-5	TRBV27	once	TRBD1
TGCGCCAGCAGCTTGGCCGTGGAGGGGTTTTACACTGAAGCTTTCTTT	CASSLAVEGFYTEAFF	16	TRBJ1-1	TRBV5-1	.	.